Listed here are 8 T cell receptor beta chains from one sample, sequenced in a study of CD8+CD57+ T cells in acquired aplastic anemia. CDR3 and TCR beta VDJ profiling relied on genomic DNA as the template. MiXCR, run by TCRdb on the reads, gives a single entry per CDR3 protein. The sample has hundreds of thousands of distinct CDR3 sequences; around 60% are singletons. Material for sequencing was sorted CD4+, CD8+, or CD8+CD57+ T cells (not recorded which) from PBMCs. Receptor source: a human donor with severe aplastic anemia or a healthy control (not recorded which).

In its sample, this clonotype was seen many times. The J gene is TRBJ2-1, the V gene TRBV10-1, with D uncertain. This CDR3 spans 12 amino acids. V gave up 7 bases and J gave up 5 bases, with 9 bases separating them. Germline V CDR1 and CDR2: WNHNN, SYGVQD (reference sequence). The CDR3 coding sequence is TGCGCCAGCATCCCCCACCACAATGAGCAGTTCTTC. As protein: CASIPHHNEQFF.

This clonotype was seen a few times. The J gene is TRBJ1-1, the V gene TRBV24-1; D is uncertain. CDR1 KGHDR and CDR2 SFDVKD come from the germline V gene. Trimming stripped 2 bases from V and 1 base from J, with 10 bases between. CDR3 length: 15 residues. The CDR3 spells CATSDSRTGNTEAFF. The CDR3 DNA reads as TGTGCCACCAGTGATTCCAGGACGGGGAACACTGAAGCTTTCTTT.

V is TRBV5-8 and J is TRBJ1-2; D is uncertain. The germline V gene encodes CDR1 SGHTS and CDR2 YDEGEE. Trimming took 0 bases from V and 0 from J, leaving 9 bases between them. This CDR3 spans 15 amino acids. CDR3 coding DNA: TGTGCCAGCAGCTTGGCCCCCGGGGCTAACTATGGCTACACCTTC. Translated: CASSLAPGANYGYTF.

This chain uses TRBV7-2 with TRBJ1-6, with D unresolved. CDR3 length equals 17 residues. V dropped 3 bases and J dropped 10 bases, with 22 bases sitting between them. Germline CDR1 SGHTA, CDR2 FQGNSA. The CDR3 reads CASSFNPGGLRSSPLHF. In DNA, the CDR3 is TGTGCCAGCAGCTTTAATCCAGGAGGCCTCCGCTCCTCACCCCTCCACTTT.

The V and J genes are TRBV10-3 and TRBJ1-2; D gene unclear. The V end was cut by 10 bases, the J end by 8 bases, with 11 bases between. The V gene's germline CDR1 is ENHRY and CDR2 SYGVKD. This CDR3 region has 10 residues. The CDR3 nucleotides read TGTGCCACTAGGACCGGGGGCTACACCTTC. Translating it yields CATRTGGYTF.

The chain couples TRBV29-1 to TRBJ1-2; no definite D call. Trimming took 4 bases from V and 8 from J, leaving 11 bases between them. CDR1 is SQVTM and CDR2 is ANQGSEA in the germline V gene. This CDR3 has 11 residues. The CDR3 loop reads CSVAPEEGYTF. The CDR3 region has the DNA TGCAGCGTTGCTCCGGAGGAGGGCTACACCTTC. The variable domain in full, completed from reference TRBV29-1 and TRBJ1-2, reads SAVISQKPSRDICQRGTSLTIQCQVDSQVTMMFWYRQQPGQSLTLIATANQGSEATYESGFVIDKFPISRPNLTFSTLTVSNMSPEDSSIYLCSVAPEEGYTFGSGTRLTVV.

In its sample, this clonotype was seen once. The CDR3 here is CASSWGDRDYEAFF. The CDR3 nucleotides read TGCGCCAGCAGCTGGGGGGACAGGGACTACGAAGCTTTCTTT. This sequence joins TRBV5-1 and TRBJ1-1, with TRBD1 identical over 9 bases. The CDR3 is 14 amino acids. V shed 3 bases and J 8 bases; nucleotides not matched to a gene: 8. Per germline, CDR1 SGHRS and CDR2 YFSETQ.

This rearrangement joins TRBV2 to TRBJ2-2; D gene unclear. Looked up from germline, CDR1 is SNHLY and CDR2 is FYNNEI. V shed 6 bases and J shed 4 bases, with 15 bases lying between them. The CDR3 length is 15 residues. DNA for the CDR3: TGTGCCAGCAGGAAGCAGTGGTACGGCACCGGGGAGCTGTTTTTT. This sequence encodes CASRKQWYGTGELFF.